The 17 T cell receptor beta chains below come from one sample, sequenced in a study of cytomegalovirus exposure and HLA in healthy donors. The PCR contained 60 Vbeta and 13 Jbeta primers. Method: immunoSEQ multiplex PCR; TCRdb's copy keeps in-frame clones and lacks some. This table holds fewer than 80,000 clones, more than 70% found once. The material sequenced was PBMCs. The source is a man aged 45-65 years in good health and CMV-seropositive.

The chain joins TRBV7-9 to TRBJ2-7, with a tentative D call TRBD2 (5 bases). Trimming took off 0 bases at V and 5 bases at J, with 11 bases between the two ends. Germline CDR1 SEHNR, CDR2 FQNEAQ (reference sequence). This CDR3 comprises 14 residues. The CDR3 nucleotides are TGTGCCAGCAGCTTAGCAGGAGGCTACGACGAGCAGTACTTC. Its translation: CASSLAGGYDEQYF. Full variable domain (outside the CDR3, taken from reference TRBV7-9 and TRBJ2-7): DTGVSQNPRHKITKRGQNVTFRCDPISEHNRLYWYRQTLGQGPEFLTYFQNEAQLEKSRLLSDRFSAERPKGSFSTLEIQRTEQGDSAMYLCASSLAGGYDEQYFGPGTRLTVT.

The chain joins TRBV10-3 to TRBJ2-7; weak D call: TRBD2 (6 bases). In germline, CDR1 is ENHRY, CDR2 SYGVKD. The V end was cut by 5 bases, the J end by 1 base, with 9 bases between. This CDR3 region has 13 residues. The DNA for the CDR3 is TGTGCCATCAGTCGGGAGTTTTCCTACGAGCAGTACTTC. As protein: CAISREFSYEQYF.

This clone was detected only a few times. The chain recombines TRBV27 with TRBJ1-4, with no clear D. The CDR3 spans 13 residues. V lost 7 bases to trimming and J lost 6 bases, with 12 bases between them. CDR1 MNHEY and CDR2 SMNVEV come from the germline V gene (reference sequence). CDR3 coding DNA: TGTGCCAGCATGAGGCTATTGGATGAAAAACTGTTTTTT. It codes for CASMRLLDEKLFF.

This chain links TRBV30 with TRBJ2-6; TRBD2 might be the D (6 bases). V lost 4 bases and J lost 6, with 10 bases in between. The CDR3 has 13 amino acids. The germline CDR1 and CDR2 sequences are GTSNPN and SVGIG (reference sequence). CDR3 in DNA: TGTGCCTGGATGCGGGGTCCGGCCAACGTCCTGACTTTC. Translated: CAWMRGPANVLTF. The entire variable domain, with the rest obtained from reference TRBV30 and TRBJ2-6, is as follows: SQTIHQWPATLVQPVGSPLSLECTVEGTSNPNLYWYRQAAGRGLQLLFYSVGIGQISSEVPQNLSASRPQDRQFILSSKKLLLSDSGFYLCAWMRGPANVLTFGAGSRLTVL.

The chain joins TRBV27 to TRBJ1-1; D is possibly TRBD1 (5 bases). This CDR3 has 15 residues. Trimming stripped 3 bases from V and 6 bases from J, with 17 bases between. CDR1 and CDR2 (germline): MNHEY, SMNVEV (reference sequence). Here the CDR3 reads CASSLVYQGIPEAFF. The CDR3 DNA reads as TGTGCCAGCAGTTTGGTCTACCAGGGTATCCCTGAAGCTTTCTTT.

The V gene is TRBV5-1, the J gene TRBJ2-7, with D maybe TRBD2 (6 bases). Trimming shortened V by 5 bases and J by 0 bases, and 12 bases separated the two germline ends. Germline CDR1 and CDR2: SGHRS and YFSETQ. The CDR3 is made up of 14 amino acids. As DNA, the CDR3 is TGCGCCAGCAGTACGGGACTTACCTCCTACGAGCAGTACTTC. Protein product: CASSTGLTSYEQYF.

This clone was seen a few times. The chain recombines TRBV19 with TRBJ2-7; D may be TRBD1 (7 bases). The ends were cut back, 5 bases at V and 9 bases at J, with 20 bases in the middle. Per germline, CDR1 LNHDA and CDR2 SQIVND (reference sequence). The CDR3 is 14 amino acids. The CDR3 sequence is CASSPQEQGRRQYF. For the CDR3, the DNA is TGTGCCAGTAGTCCGCAGGAACAGGGGAGGAGGCAGTACTTC.

This clone appeared a few times. The rearrangement links TRBV4-1 to TRBJ1-1; 7 bases are shared with TRBD1. This CDR3 has 16 amino acids. With 1 base clipped from V and 0 bases from J, the junction kept 5 bases outside the gene matches. The germline V gene has CDR1 MGHRA and CDR2 YSYEKL. As DNA, the CDR3 is TGCGCCAGCAGCCAAGGGAGGAGGGGGCTGAACACTGAAGCTTTCTTT. Its translation: CASSQGRRGLNTEAFF.

V gene TRBV5-4 combines with J gene TRBJ2-7, with 8 bases identical to TRBD1. The CDR3 runs to 17 residues. Trimming took 0 bases from V and 2 from J; bases not matched to a gene: 10. Germline V gives CDR1 SGHNT, CDR2 YYREEE (reference sequence). Here the CDR3 reads CASSLVARTGTTYEQYF. CDR3 in DNA: TGTGCCAGCAGCTTGGTCGCCCGGACAGGGACAACCTACGAGCAGTACTTC.

The chain is built from TRBV7-2 and TRBJ1-5; a possible D gene is TRBD1 (6 bases). The CDR3 length is 14 residues. V gave up 5 bases and J gave up 3 bases, with 11 bases separating them. The germline gives CDR1 SGHTA, CDR2 FQGNSA. CDR3: CASSEGQPNQPQHF. CDR3 bases: TGTGCCAGCAGCGAGGGACAACCCAATCAGCCCCAGCATTTT.

The chain links TRBV6-6 to TRBJ1-5; the match to TRBD1 covers 9 bases. Trimming cost V 6 bases and J 3 bases; bases outside gene matches: 6. The CDR3 is 15 residues long. CDR1 and CDR2 (germline): MNHNY, SVGAGI (reference sequence). For the CDR3, the DNA is TGTGCCAGCAGGGGGACAGGGACCTTCAATCAGCCCCAGCATTTT. It specifies CASRGTGTFNQPQHF.

This clone was seen a single time. The chain has TRBV5-6 and TRBJ2-2; D gene uncertain. This CDR3 contains 12 residues. V was trimmed by 4 bases and J by 5 bases, leaving 6 bases between them. Germline loops: CDR1 SGHDT, CDR2 YYEEEE. CDR3 in DNA: TGTGCCAGCAGCCCCGCGACCGGGGAGCTGTTTTTT. It codes for CASSPATGELFF.

This clone appeared a single time. This sequence joins TRBV4-1 and TRBJ2-7; 9 bases line up with TRBD2. The CDR3 sequence is 15 residues long. The germline CDR1 and CDR2 sequences are MGHRA and YSYEKL. V lost 1 base, J lost 3 bases, and 4 bases stayed unmatched. The CDR3 reads CASSQGLAANYEQYF. The CDR3 DNA is TGCGCCAGCAGCCAAGGACTAGCGGCGAACTACGAGCAGTACTTC.

The V call is TRBV2, the J call TRBJ2-7; 7 bases are a match to TRBD1. The CDR3 is 12 residues long. V shed 6 bases and J 6 bases; nucleotides not matched to a gene: 5. CDR1 and CDR2 (germline): SNHLY, FYNNEI. CDR3: CASRGDRAEQYF. DNA for the CDR3: TGTGCCAGCAGGGGGGACAGAGCCGAGCAGTACTTC.

The chain links TRBV5-6 to TRBJ2-7; possibly TRBD2 for D (6 bases). CDR3 length: 15 amino acids. V lost 4 bases and J 4 bases, leaving 18 bases between the germline ends. Germline values: CDR1 SGHDT, CDR2 YYEEEE. The CDR3 DNA reads TGTGCCAGCAGCCCGCCGGGGACTGACGAATACGAGCAGTACTTC. Amino acids: CASSPPGTDEYEQYF.

The chain joins TRBV18 to TRBJ1-3; TRBD1 agrees at 7 bases. The length of the CDR3 is 15 residues. Trimming took 1 base from V and 2 from J; bases not matched to a gene: 2. Germline loops: CDR1 KGHSH, CDR2 LQKENI. DNA for the CDR3: TGTGCCAGCTCACCACAGGGGGCAGCTGGAAACACCATATATTTT. It is translated as CASSPQGAAGNTIYF. Combining the CDR3 with reference TRBV18 and TRBJ1-3 gives the whole variable domain NAGVMQNPRHLVRRRGQEARLRCSPMKGHSHVYWYRQLPEEGLKFMVYLQKENIIDESGMPKERFSAEFPKEGPSILRIQQVVRGDSAAYFCASSPQGAAGNTIYFGEGSWLTVV.

As for this clone: Sequence at one end of the junction differs from germline and may be a read error. Additional DNA sequences in this sample encode the identical CDR3. This sequence joins TRBV6-5 and TRBJ1-6; the match to TRBD1 covers 8 bases. CDR1 is MNHEY, CDR2 SVGAGI, per germline. The CDR3 sequence is 15 residues long. CDR3 amino acids: CASSYSTGVNSPLHF. CDR3 nucleotide sequence: TGCGCCAGCAGTTACTCGACAGGGGTGAATTCACCCCTCCACTTT.